This TCR beta chain stems from a study of blood T cell repertoires in COVID-19. Profiling relied on immunoSEQ multiplex PCR, and the TCRdb table lists in-frame clones only, not all of them. The sample shows 310,000 or so clones, 87% of them seen only once. The CDR3 is 15 residues long. CDR1 SGHRS and CDR2 YFSETQ come from the germline V gene. V lost 4 bases and J lost 0, with 11 bases in between. This clone showed up just a few times. The receptor was derived from a woman aged 25 to 45 who had recovered from COVID-19. Specimen: PBMCs or T cells enriched from blood (not recorded which). V and J are TRBV5-1 and TRBJ1-5, with D hard to call. The CDR3 sequence is CASSENDYSNQPQHF. As DNA, the CDR3 is TGCGCCAGCAGCGAGAACGACTATAGCAATCAGCCCCAGCATTTT.